This TCR beta chain emerged from a study of response to subunit inactivated influenza vaccine. Findings and caveats of the study: The authors suggested that few new T cells are recruited per seasonal influenza vaccination.

A single record per CDR3 protein comes from TCRdb applying MiXCR to the RT-PCR reads. The table shows hundreds of thousands of distinct CDR3 sequences, with about 11% occurring only once. This clonotype was detected ten times or more. Its specificity is not known. CDR1 is LNHDA and CDR2 is SQIVND in the germline V gene (reference sequence). Trimming shortened V by 1 base and J by 0 bases, and 7 bases separated the two germline ends. The CDR3 sequence is 15 residues long. This sample also appeared in a second study, on T cells expressing NK-cell markers. As that study records: Researchers built TCR beta cDNA using 5'RACE template switching with UMIs. Sorted CD3+CD56+NKG2C+, CD3+CD56+NKG2C- and CD3+CD56-NKG2C+ T-cell subsets were beta-chain profiled. One of eight sequenced donors was HCMV-seronegative; the other seven were seropositive. Among CD8+ T cells from over 5 donors, dominant NKG2C+ clonotypes accounted for roughly 1.0-8%.

This specimen was PBMCs from blood, taken on the day of vaccination. The receptor was isolated from a man between 45 and 60 years old who received an inactivated influenza vaccine. The chain joins TRBV19 to TRBJ1-5; D possibly corresponds to TRBD1 (5 bases). The CDR3 spells CASSIAGGSNQPQHF. As DNA, the CDR3 is TGTGCCAGTAGTATAGCCGGGGGTAGCAATCAGCCCCAGCATTTT.